This passage covers 16 T cell receptor beta chains from one sample sequenced in a study of T-cell reconstitution after alpha-beta-depleted transplantation in children. Unique molecular identifiers were incorporated into the prepared TCRbeta library. TCRdb ran MiXCR on the PCR reads and lists one entry per CDR3 protein. Of 780,000 or so distinct CDR3 sequences in the sample, roughly 15% were seen once. The sequenced sample was PBMCs, mostly from graft donor cells, obtained 360 days after TCRalphabeta/CD19-depleted stem cell transplant. All receptors come from a male patient aged 10 to 17 who had a stem cell transplant for acute lymphoblastic leukemia, so the T cells may come from the graft donor.

This clonotype was recorded many times. This sequence joins TRBV9 and TRBJ2-1; 8 bases match TRBD1. Germline V gene lookup returns CDR1 SGDLS and CDR2 YYNGEE. The CDR3 consists of 14 residues. V was pared by 2 bases and J by 6 bases, with 4 bases of the junction left unmatched. The CDR3, as DNA: TGTGCCAGCAGCGTGACAGGGGCGGGCAATGAGCAGTTCTTC. This sequence encodes CASSVTGAGNEQFF.

This clonotype occurred a few times. The CDR3 region has the DNA TGCAGCGCCCATCAACAGGGATCTGGTAATGAAAAACTGTTTTTT. This translates into CSAHQQGSGNEKLFF. This chain uses TRBV29-1 with TRBJ1-4; TRBD1 is a possible D gene (6 bases). The CDR3 is 15 amino acids. The germline V gene has CDR1 SQVTM and CDR2 ANQGSEA. The V gene lost 7 bases and the J gene lost 4 bases, with 19 bases spanning the gap. The whole variable domain, remainder taken from reference TRBV29-1 and TRBJ1-4, is SAVISQKPSRDICQRGTSLTIQCQVDSQVTMMFWYRQQPGQSLTLIATANQGSEATYESGFVIDKFPISRPNLTFSTLTVSNMSPEDSSIYLCSAHQQGSGNEKLFFGSGTQLSVL.

This chain uses TRBV4-1 with TRBJ1-5; 7 bases line up with TRBD1. From germline, CDR1 is MGHRA and CDR2 YSYEKL. With V trimmed by 3 bases and J by 3 bases, 5 bases remained unmatched. This CDR3 has 15 residues. The CDR3 region has the DNA TGCGCCAGCAGCCAGATACAGGGGTTCAATCAGCCCCAGCATTTT. Protein product: CASSQIQGFNQPQHF.

The rearrangement links TRBV20-1 to TRBJ2-5, with a weak D call TRBD1 (6 bases). V was clipped by 3 bases and J by 3 bases, with 17 bases between them. Germline assignment: CDR1 DFQATT and CDR2 SNEGSKA (reference sequence). The CDR3 loop spans 15 amino acids. The CDR3 reads CSASLRLGAKETQYF. In DNA, the CDR3 is TGCAGTGCTAGCCTCCGGTTGGGGGCCAAAGAGACCCAGTACTTC.

This clonotype was recorded at least ten times. The chain links TRBV20-1 to TRBJ1-1; D may be TRBD1 (5 bases). This CDR3 is 9 amino acids long. CDR1 is DFQATT and CDR2 is SNEGSKA in the germline V gene (reference sequence). V was pared by 4 bases and J by 8 bases, with 5 bases between. CDR3 sequence reads: CSATGEAFF. The DNA for the CDR3 is TGCAGTGCTACAGGGGAAGCTTTCTTT.

V usage is TRBV7-9 and J usage is TRBJ2-1; D uncertain. Germline V gene data show CDR1 as SEHNR and CDR2 as FQNEAQ (reference sequence). This CDR3 region has 13 residues. V was clipped by 5 bases and J by 9 bases, with 14 bases between them. The CDR3 here is CASSPTALGEQFF. The CDR3 DNA follows: TGTGCCAGCAGCCCTACGGCCTTGGGTGAGCAGTTCTTC.

In its sample, this clonotype was seen a few times. This sequence joins TRBV7-9 and TRBJ2-3; D unclear. V was cut by 3 bases and J by 5 bases, with 18 bases left in between. The V gene's germline CDR1 is SEHNR and CDR2 FQNEAQ (reference sequence). This CDR3 comprises 16 residues. For the CDR3, the DNA is TGTGCCAGCAGCTTTATACCCGGCCCGCTCGTAGATACGCAGTATTTT. This sequence encodes CASSFIPGPLVDTQYF.

This clonotype was observed a few times. The chain uses TRBV11-2 and TRBJ1-5, with D hard to call. The V and J ends lost 1 base and 2 bases respectively, with 9 bases between them. CDR3 length equals 15 residues. From germline, CDR1 is SGHAT and CDR2 FQNNGV. The CDR3 DNA follows: TGTGCCAGCAGCTTAGGGGCAGTCGGCAATCAGCCCCAGCATTTT. It translates to CASSLGAVGNQPQHF.

The J gene is TRBJ2-3, the V gene TRBV5-1, with D hard to call. The germline CDR1 and CDR2 sequences are SGHRS and YFSETQ. The CDR3 is 16 residues long. V was shortened by 5 bases and J by 2 bases, with 18 bases between the two germline ends. CDR3 DNA sequence: TGCGCCAGCAGTGCCCTAAGAAAGGGAACCACAGATACGCAGTATTTT. It is translated as CASSALRKGTTDTQYF.

The V call is TRBV12-3 or TRBV12-4, the J call TRBJ2-3; the D is unclear. Between the trimmed V and J ends, which lost 4 bases and 3 bases, there was a span of 8 bases. CDR3 length: 13 amino acids. In DNA, the CDR3 is TGTGCCAGCAGTTCCCATGGAACAGATACGCAGTATTTT. Translation gives CASSSHGTDTQYF.

V is TRBV12-3 or TRBV12-4 and J is TRBJ1-1, with a weak D call TRBD1 (5 bases). The length of the CDR3 is 15 residues. V gave up 2 bases and J gave up 8 bases, with 18 bases separating them. CDR3 DNA sequence: TGTGCCAGCAGTTTAACCGCGGGGGTGGGGGGGGAAGCTTTCTTT. Translation gives CASSLTAGVGGEAFF.

V gene TRBV7-9 combines with J gene TRBJ1-4; tentative D call: TRBD1 (5 bases). V was cut by 1 base and J by 0 bases, with 9 bases left in between. There are 16 residues in the CDR3. Germline V lookup: CDR1 SEHNR, CDR2 FQNEAQ (reference sequence). CDR3 sequence (DNA): TGTGCCAGCAGCTTAGGGGGCATTGCAACTAATGAAAAACTGTTTTTT. This codes for CASSLGGIATNEKLFF.

This clonotype has at least ten counts. V gene TRBV21-1 combines with J gene TRBJ2-3; TRBD2 is the table's D call, not checked against the DNA. TRBV21-1 is a known pseudogene. The CDR3 has 16 amino acids. Written as DNA, the CDR3 is TGTGCCAGCAGCAAACGAAGCGGGCCTAGCACAGATACGCAGTATTTT. It is translated as CASSKRSGPSTDTQYF.

This chain links TRBV24-1 with TRBJ2-5; 12 bases align to TRBD2. Per germline, CDR1 KGHDR and CDR2 SFDVKD. Trimming at V came to 5 bases and at J to 4 bases, leaving 10 bases not matched to a gene. The CDR3 spans 17 residues. CDR3 sequence (DNA): TGTGCCACCAGTGGACGACTAGCGGGAGTTTTAGGAGAGACCCAGTACTTC. Its protein product is CATSGRLAGVLGETQYF.

This clonotype was counted a few times. This chain joins TRBV5-1 and TRBJ2-7, with TRBD2 matching 7 bases. The CDR3 runs to 18 residues. Germline trimming cut 4 bases from V and 0 bases from J; bases unmatched to any gene: 16. Germline assignment: CDR1 SGHRS and CDR2 YFSETQ. Written as DNA, the CDR3 is TGCGCCAGCAGCCAGAGGACGGGAGGACTCCAGAGCTCCTACGAGCAGTACTTC. It is translated as CASSQRTGGLQSSYEQYF.

This chain's CDR3 is CASSLGGSVVYEQYF. The CDR3, as DNA: TGTGCCAGCAGCTTAGGGGGGTCTGTAGTCTACGAGCAGTACTTC. The J gene is TRBJ2-7, the V gene TRBV7-2; D is perhaps TRBD1 or TRBD2 (5 bases each). With 1 base removed from V and 3 bases from J, the gap between germline ends came to 13 bases. Germline CDR1 SGHTA, CDR2 FQGNSA. The CDR3 totals 15 residues.